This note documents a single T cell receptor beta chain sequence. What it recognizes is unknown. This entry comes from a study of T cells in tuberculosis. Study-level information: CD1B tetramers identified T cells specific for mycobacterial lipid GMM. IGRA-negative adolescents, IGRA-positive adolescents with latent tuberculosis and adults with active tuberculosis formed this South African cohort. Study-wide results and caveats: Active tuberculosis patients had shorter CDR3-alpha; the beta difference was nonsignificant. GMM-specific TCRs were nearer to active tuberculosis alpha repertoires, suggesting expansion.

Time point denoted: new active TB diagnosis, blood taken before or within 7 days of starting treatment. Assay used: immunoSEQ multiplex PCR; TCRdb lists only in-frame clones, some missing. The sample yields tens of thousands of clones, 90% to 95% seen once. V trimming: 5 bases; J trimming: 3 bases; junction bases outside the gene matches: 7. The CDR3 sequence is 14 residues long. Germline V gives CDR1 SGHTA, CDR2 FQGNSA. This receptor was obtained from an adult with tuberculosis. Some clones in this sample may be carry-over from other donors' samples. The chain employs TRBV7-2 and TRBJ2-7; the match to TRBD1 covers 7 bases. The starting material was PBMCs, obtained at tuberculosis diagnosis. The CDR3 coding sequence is TGTGCCAGCAGCGTCGGGACAGCGGTCTACGAGCAGTACTTC. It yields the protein CASSVGTAVYEQYF.